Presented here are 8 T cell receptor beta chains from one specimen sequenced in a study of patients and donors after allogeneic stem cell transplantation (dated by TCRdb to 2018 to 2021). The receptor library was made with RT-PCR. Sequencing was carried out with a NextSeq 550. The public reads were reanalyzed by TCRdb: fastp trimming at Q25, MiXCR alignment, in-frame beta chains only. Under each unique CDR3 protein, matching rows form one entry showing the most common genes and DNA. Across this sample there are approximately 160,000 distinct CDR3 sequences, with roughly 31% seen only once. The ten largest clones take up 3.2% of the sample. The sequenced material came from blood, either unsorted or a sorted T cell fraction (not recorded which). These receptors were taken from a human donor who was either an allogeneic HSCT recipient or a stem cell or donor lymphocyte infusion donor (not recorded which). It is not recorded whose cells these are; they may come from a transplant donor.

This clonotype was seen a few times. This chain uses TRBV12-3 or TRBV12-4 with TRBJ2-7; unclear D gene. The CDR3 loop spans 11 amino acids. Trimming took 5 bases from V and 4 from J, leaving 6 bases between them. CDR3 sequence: CASSPHYEQYF. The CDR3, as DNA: TGTGCCAGCAGTCCTCATTACGAGCAGTACTTC.

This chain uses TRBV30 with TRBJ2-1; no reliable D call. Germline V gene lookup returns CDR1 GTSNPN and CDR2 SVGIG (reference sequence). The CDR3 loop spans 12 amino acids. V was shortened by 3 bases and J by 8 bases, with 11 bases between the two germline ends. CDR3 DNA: TGTGCCTGGAGCCGCCCGCGGTATGAGCAGTTCTTC. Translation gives CAWSRPRYEQFF.

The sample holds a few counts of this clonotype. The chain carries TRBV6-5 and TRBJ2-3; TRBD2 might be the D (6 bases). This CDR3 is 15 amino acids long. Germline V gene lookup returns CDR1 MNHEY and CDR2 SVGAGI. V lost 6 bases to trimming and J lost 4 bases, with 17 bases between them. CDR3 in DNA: TGTGCCAGCAGCTCAGGACTACCTTGGGCAGATACGCAGTATTTT. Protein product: CASSSGLPWADTQYF.

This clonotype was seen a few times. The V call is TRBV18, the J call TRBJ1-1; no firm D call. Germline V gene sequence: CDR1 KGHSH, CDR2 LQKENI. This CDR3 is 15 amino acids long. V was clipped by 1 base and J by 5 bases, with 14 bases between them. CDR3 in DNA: TGTGCCAGCTCACCACGCCAGGTCGAAGGTACTGAAGCTTTCTTT. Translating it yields CASSPRQVEGTEAFF.

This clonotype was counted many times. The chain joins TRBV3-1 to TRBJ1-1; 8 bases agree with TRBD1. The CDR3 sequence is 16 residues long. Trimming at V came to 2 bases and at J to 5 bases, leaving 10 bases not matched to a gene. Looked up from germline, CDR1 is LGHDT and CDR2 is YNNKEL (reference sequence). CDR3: CASSQPIGTGRTEAFF. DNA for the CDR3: TGTGCCAGCAGCCAACCCATCGGGACAGGAAGGACTGAAGCTTTCTTT. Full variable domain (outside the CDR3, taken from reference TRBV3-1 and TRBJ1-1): DTAVSQTPKYLVTQMGNDKSIKCEQNLGHDTMYWYKQDSKKFLKIMFSYNNKELIINETVPNRFSPKSPDKAHLNLHINSLELGDSAVYFCASSQPIGTGRTEAFFGQGTRLTVV.

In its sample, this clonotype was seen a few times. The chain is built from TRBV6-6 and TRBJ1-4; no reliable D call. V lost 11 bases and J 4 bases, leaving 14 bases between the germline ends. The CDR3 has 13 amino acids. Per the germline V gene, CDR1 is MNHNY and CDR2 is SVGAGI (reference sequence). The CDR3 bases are TGTGCCGTCTACGCGGGTAATAATGAAAAACTGTTTTTT. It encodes CAVYAGNNEKLFF.

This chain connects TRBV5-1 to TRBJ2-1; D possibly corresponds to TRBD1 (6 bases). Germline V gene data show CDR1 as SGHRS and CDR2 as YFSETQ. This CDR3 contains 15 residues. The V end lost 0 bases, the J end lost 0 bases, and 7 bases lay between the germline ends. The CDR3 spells CASSLVDSSYNEQFF. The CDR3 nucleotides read TGCGCCAGCAGCTTGGTGGACAGCTCCTACAATGAGCAGTTCTTC.

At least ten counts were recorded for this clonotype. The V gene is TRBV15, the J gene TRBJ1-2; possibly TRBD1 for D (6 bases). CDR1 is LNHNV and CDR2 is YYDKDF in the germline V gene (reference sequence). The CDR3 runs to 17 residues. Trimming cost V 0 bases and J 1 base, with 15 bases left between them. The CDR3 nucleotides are TGTGCCACCAGCAGAGATACAGGGTTGATTTTTAACTATGGCTACACCTTC. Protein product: CATSRDTGLIFNYGYTF.